This T cell receptor beta chain was sequenced during a study of cytomegalovirus exposure and HLA in healthy donors. Study summary: There were over 350 genotyped donors. Of these, 75% to 90% fell in the genetic ancestry cluster associated with self-reported Caucasian donors.

Study results and caveats: TCR beta sequences numbering around 15,000 were associated with HLA alleles at 0.05 false discovery rate in a later analysis. HLA-A and HLA-B allele assignments for most subjects were reportedly predicted accurately using TCR beta sequences. Investigators reported over 150 TCR beta chains as tied to cytomegalovirus.

Comment on this clone: What it recognizes is unknown.

PCR employed 60 Vbeta and 13 Jbeta primers. Repertoires were generated with immunoSEQ multiplex PCR, while TCRdb's copy carries only in-frame clones and drops some. This table holds 150,000 to 200,000 clones, about 81% found once. Germline V lookup: CDR1 SGHTA, CDR2 FQGNSA. Trimming took 1 base from V and 2 from J; bases not matched to a gene: 8. This CDR3 has 17 amino acids. V usage is TRBV7-2 and J usage is TRBJ1-5; 7 bases fit TRBD1. The TCR comes from a man between 18 and 35 years old in good health and CMV-seronegative. The sequenced sample was PBMCs. CDR3 nucleotide sequence: TGTGCCAGCAGCTTAGGTCCGACAGGGTGGGGCAATCAGCCCCAGCATTTT. The encoded protein is CASSLGPTGWGNQPQHF.